This is a list of T cell receptor beta chains from one sample in a study of cytomegalovirus exposure and HLA in healthy donors. Produced via immunoSEQ multiplex PCR; TCRdb's table is partial and in-frame only. Among approximately 140,000 clones listed, roughly 84% were seen once. The sequencing sample was made of PBMCs. These receptors originate from a man aged 45-65 years in good health and CMV-seronegative. The CDR3 runs from the conserved cysteine through the conserved F or W. A D gene is named only where the DNA matches it firmly. Clone size is stated in some rows and not others, as once, few, many or a class when expanded.

>TRBJ1-5|once|TRBV5-1|13|.
TGCGCCAGCAGCTTCACAGGGAATCAGCCCCAGCATTTT
CASSFTGNQPQHF
>TRBJ1-6|.|TRBV6-1|15|.
TGTGCCAGCAGTGAACTCCAGGGTATTAATTCACCCCTCCACTTT
CASSELQGINSPLHF
>TRBJ2-7|.|TRBV4-1|14|.
TGCGCCAGCAGCCAGACCCGGGAAGCCTACGAGCAGTACTTC
CASSQTREAYEQYF
>TRBJ2-7|.|TRBV11-2|15|.
TGTGCCAGCAGCTTGGGGCGGGGTATCTTCTACGAGCAGTACTTC
CASSLGRGIFYEQYF
>TRBJ2-7|.|TRBV2|13|TRBD2
TGTGCCAGCAGGGGGAGGGCCCGGTACGAGCAGTACTTC
CASRGRARYEQYF
>TRBJ2-1|.|TRBV6-1|20|TRBD2
TGTGCCAGCAGTGGTGGACTAGCGGGGGGGTTCCGAACGGCCTACAATGAGCAGTTCTTC
CASSGGLAGGFRTAYNEQFF
>TRBJ2-1|.|TRBV5-1|13|.
TGCGCCAGCAGCTTGGCCCCCGAGTATGAGCAGTTCTTC
CASSLAPEYEQFF
>TRBJ2-7|.|TRBV27|13|.
TGTGCCAGCAGCGCTAGTCCTTCCTACGAGCAGTACTTC
CASSASPSYEQYF
>TRBJ1-3|.|TRBV5-1|16|.
TGCGCCAGCAGCCAGGACTCCATCGGCTCTGGAAACACCATATATTTT
CASSQDSIGSGNTIYF
>TRBJ2-1|.|TRBV1|19|.
TGCACCAGCAGCTCTAAGCACCCTAGGGAGTTAAAAGATTACAATGAGCAGTTCTTC
CTSSSKHPRELKDYNEQFF
>TRBJ1-4|.|TRBV5-1|14|TRBD1
TGCGCCAGCAGCTTGGAGGGGGCGCGTGAAAAACTGTTTTTT
CASSLEGAREKLFF
>TRBJ2-7|.|TRBV30|11|.
TGTGCCTGGGGTAGAGTTGGCGAGCAGTACTTC
CAWGRVGEQYF
>TRBJ1-1|.|TRBV6-6|14|.
TGTGCCAGCAGTTATTCTGGGGCGAACACTGAAGCTTTCTTT
CASSYSGANTEAFF